This T cell receptor beta chain was obtained from a study of T cell changes during pregnancy in multiple sclerosis (dated by TCRdb to about 2019). Broadly, across the study: The study examined how the T cell repertoire changed over the course of pregnancy in women with multiple sclerosis.

This clone appeared a single time. Its antigen has not been determined. No clone much larger than this one lies a single base away; base qualities are absent. The CDR1 and CDR2 encoded by the germline V gene (reference sequence) are LNHDA and SQIVND. V and J lose 6 bases and 10 bases, and a span of 12 bases separates them. The CDR3 contains 12 residues, cysteine and phenylalanine counted. The only DNA kept is the CDR3, 36 bases in frame from the first base. The library was generated by the immunoSEQ multiplex PCR assay. TCRdb provides this immuneACCESS table in a form limited to in-frame rearrangements. Some clones are lacking; in checked studies, under half of them reflect an unresolved V gene, and why the rest are absent is not known. The sample data list more than 45,000 clones, and approximately 90% of these were observed just once. The ten most abundant clones make up around 0.66% of the sample.

The input for sequencing was CD4+ T cells from peripheral blood mononuclear cells, taken after pregnancy. The TCR sequence derives from a female donor with multiple sclerosis, enrolled in a pregnancy study. Recombination connected TRBV19 to TRBJ2-2, and TRBD1 may be the D gene, going by 6 matching bases. The bases read TGTGCCAGTAGCTACCTGGGGGCGGAGCTGTTTTTT. The translation is CASSYLGAELFF.